This is a list of T cell receptor beta chains from one sample in a study of blood T cells in healthy people across ages. MiXCR, applied by TCRdb to the 5' RACE reads, yields one record per CDR3 protein. The sample consists of approximately 770,000 distinct CDR3 sequences, roughly 64% of them appearing once. The sample was blood. The receptors stem from a man aged 30 to 39 in good health. The CDR3 runs from the conserved cysteine through the conserved F or W. The D gene is left open where the match is weak. The listing skips clone size in some rows; elsewhere it reads once, few, many or a size class.

size	D	V	J	DNA	CDR3
NA	TRBD1	TRBV29-1	TRBJ2-7	TGCAGCGCCTGGTGGTCAACAGGGGGTAGCTCCTACGAGCAGTACTTC	CSAWWSTGGSSYEQYF
NA	NA	TRBV10-3	TRBJ2-3	TGTGCCATCGGGGCTAGTGGTTCCGCGCAGTATTTT	CAIGASGSAQYF
NA	TRBD2	TRBV4-2	TRBJ2-4	TGTGCCAGCAGCCGCCGGGCTAGCGGGAGTAACATTCAGTACTTC	CASSRRASGSNIQYF
NA	NA	TRBV6-5	TRBJ2-3	TGTGCCAGCAGTTACTCGTCCATAGACACAGATACGCAGTATTTT	CASSYSSIDTDTQYF
NA	NA	TRBV6-1	TRBJ1-4	TGTGCCAGCAGTAGACATCCTAATGAAAAACTGTTTTTT	CASSRHPNEKLFF
NA	NA	TRBV29-1	TRBJ2-5	TGCAGCGGTATTCGGAAAGACAGCTCCTACAATGAGCAGTACTTC	CSGIRKDSSYNEQYF
NA	TRBD2	TRBV20-1	TRBJ2-7	TGCAGTGCTAGAGGAGCTAGCGGGAGAAGAACCCAGTACTTC	CSARGASGRRTQYF
NA	NA	TRBV9	TRBJ2-7	TGTGCCAGCAGCATTGCGGACAGTTCCTACGAGCAGTACTTC	CASSIADSSYEQYF
few	NA	TRBV7-9	TRBJ1-2	TGTGCCAGCAGCTTCGAGAATACAGCTAACTATGGCTACACCTTC	CASSFENTANYGYTF
NA	NA	TRBV13	TRBJ2-7	TGTGCCAGCAGCTTATGGTCTGACAGCGACTCCTACGAGCAGTACTTC	CASSLWSDSDSYEQYF
few	TRBD1	TRBV20-1	TRBJ2-6	TGCAGTGCGCGCCTAACAGGGGATGGGGCCAACGTCCTGACTTTC	CSARLTGDGANVLTF
NA	TRBD1	TRBV29-1	TRBJ1-2	TGCAGCGCCGAAACGGGACAGGGCGGAGCCACCTTC	CSAETGQGGATF
few	NA	TRBV10-3	TRBJ2-5	TGTGCCATAAACCCCCGGGACGGGGACCAAGAGACCCAGTACTTC	CAINPRDGDQETQYF
NA	NA	TRBV7-9	TRBJ1-2	TGTGCCAGCAGCTTTCGTTCCCTAAACTTGGGGGATGGCTACACCTTC	CASSFRSLNLGDGYTF
NA	NA	TRBV4-2	TRBJ2-5	TGTGCCAGCAGCCGTGGGCCGACCCAGTACTTC	CASSRGPTQYF
few	NA	TRBV6-5	TRBJ2-1	TGTGCCAGCAGACGTAGCGGAAGCTCCTACAATGAGCAGTTCTTC	CASRRSGSSYNEQFF
NA	NA	TRBV7-2	TRBJ2-3	TGTGCCAGCACCCAGAGGCGTGGGGGGAGCACAGATACGCAGTATTTT	CASTQRRGGSTDTQYF
few	NA	TRBV2	TRBJ1-1	TGTGCCAGCAGAGGGGATAACACTGAAGCTTTCTTT	CASRGDNTEAFF
NA	NA	TRBV7-9	TRBJ1-6	TGTGCCAGCAGCTGGACCGGTGCTAGCTCCTATAATTCACCCCTCCACTTT	CASSWTGASSYNSPLHF
NA	NA	TRBV14	TRBJ2-1	TGTGCCAGCAGCCAAGCCCGGTTCTCCAGTGAGCAGTTCTTC	CASSQARFSSEQFF
NA	NA	TRBV7-9	TRBJ2-7	TGTGCCAGCAGCTTAGGCGGCAATGGTCGGCAGTACTTC	CASSLGGNGRQYF
NA	TRBD1	TRBV20-1	TRBJ2-4	TGCAGTGCTCCCGGACAGGGGAAGGCCAAAAACATTCAGTACTTC	CSAPGQGKAKNIQYF
NA	NA	TRBV5-1	TRBJ2-3	TGCGCCAGCAGCTTGGGGAGCGGCCGATCTTTAGATACGCAGTATTTT	CASSLGSGRSLDTQYF
NA	NA	TRBV29-1	TRBJ2-1	TGCAGCGTTCAGCGGTACCTCTCCTACAATGAGCAGTTCTTC	CSVQRYLSYNEQFF
NA	NA	TRBV7-6	TRBJ2-1	TGTGCCAGCAGCTTAAGCGGAATCAACCAAGAGACCCAGTTCTTC	CASSLSGINQETQFF
NA	NA	TRBV20-1	TRBJ2-1	TGCAGTGCCCGTATCCCCGGGAGCTCCTACAATGAGCAGTTCTTC	CSARIPGSSYNEQFF
few	TRBD1	TRBV7-8	TRBJ2-7	TGTGCCAGCAGCTTAGGACCGGGACAGGGGCGCTACGAGCAGTACTTC	CASSLGPGQGRYEQYF
NA	TRBD2	TRBV14	TRBJ2-1	TGTGCCAGCAGCCGACGGACTAGCGGGAGATTCGGTGAGCAGTTCTTC	CASSRRTSGRFGEQFF